Below are 29 T cell receptor beta chains sequenced from a single sample in a study of blood T cell repertoires in COVID-19 (dated by TCRdb to the early 2020s). Library construction relied on the immunoSEQ multiplex PCR assay. TCRdb mirrors the immuneACCESS table, restricted to in-frame sequences. Some clones are absent from its copies; in checked studies, under half trace to an unresolved V gene, and the reason for the others is unknown. The sample data list about 290,000 clones, and approximately 80% of these were observed just once. The ten biggest clones cover around 4.2% of the sample. The sequenced sample was peripheral blood. The receptors originated from a woman aged 45-59 years with active or convalescent COVID-19.

CDR3 coding DNA: TGTGCCAGTAACCTATCCCCAGGGGCCCCTGGCTACACCTTC. This encodes CASNLSPGAPGYTF. The chain carries TRBV19 and TRBJ1-2; a weak D match, TRBD1 (6 bases). CDR1 LNHDA and CDR2 SQIVND come from the germline V gene (reference sequence). Trimming shortened V by 7 bases and J by 7 bases, and 19 bases separated the two germline ends. The CDR3 is 14 residues long.

V and J are TRBV28 and TRBJ2-3; 10 nucleotides line up with TRBD2. Looked up from germline, CDR1 is MDHEN and CDR2 is SYDVKM. Trimming removed 7 bases from V and 3 bases from J; junction bases left unmatched: 4. The CDR3 consists of 14 residues. The CDR3 DNA reads TGTGCCAGCATTCAAGCGGGAGGGACAGATACGCAGTATTTT. This codes for CASIQAGGTDTQYF.

This clone was detected only a few times. The rearrangement links TRBV9 to TRBJ1-2; D is unclear. CDR1 and CDR2 (germline): SGDLS, YYNGEE. There are 13 residues in the CDR3. Trimming stripped 0 bases from V and 8 bases from J, with 11 bases between. The CDR3 coding sequence is TGTGCCAGCAGCGTAGAGGAGGCGGGGGGCTACACCTTC. Its protein is CASSVEEAGGYTF. Complete variable domain (other parts from reference TRBV9 and TRBJ1-2): DSGVTQTPKHLITATGQRVTLRCSPRSGDLSVYWYQQSLDQGLQFLIQYYNGEERAKGNILERFSAQQFPDLHSELNLSSLELGDSALYFCASSVEEAGGYTFGSGTRLTVV.

The V call is TRBV6-2 or TRBV6-3, the J call TRBJ2-7, with TRBD1 matching 8 bases. CDR3 length: 14 amino acids. Per germline, CDR1 MNHEY and CDR2 SVGEGT. V was clipped by 7 bases and J by 5 bases; unmatched bases: 10. Here the CDR3 DNA reads TGTGCCAGCACCCCGGACAGGGTCGTCCACGAGCAGTACTTC. This translates into CASTPDRVVHEQYF.

In DNA, the CDR3 is TGTGCCAGCAGCTTGGCGGCGGGAGGCACAGATACGCAGTATTTT. Its protein is CASSLAAGGTDTQYF. The V call is TRBV5-6, the J call TRBJ2-3; 7 bases match TRBD2. This CDR3 spans 15 amino acids. The J segment lost 1 base and the V segment lost 0 bases, leaving 2 bases of the junction unmatched. The germline V gene encodes CDR1 SGHDT and CDR2 YYEEEE.

CDR3 protein: CASSPGQEKLFF. The CDR3 region has the DNA TGTGCCAGCTCTCCAGGGCAGGAAAAACTGTTTTTT. This chain joins TRBV9 and TRBJ1-4; a weak D match, TRBD1 (5 bases). V was cut by 7 bases and J by 8 bases, with 12 bases left in between. The CDR3 consists of 12 residues. Germline-derived CDR1 and CDR2 are SGDLS and YYNGEE.

The gene calls are TRBV28 and TRBJ1-1, with TRBD1 matching over 9 bases. This CDR3 contains 15 residues. V gave up 8 bases and J gave up 4 bases; unmatched junction bases: 11. CDR1 is MDHEN and CDR2 is SYDVKM in the germline V gene. The CDR3 loop is CASLGQGRGVTEAFF. In nucleotides, the CDR3 is TGTGCCAGCCTAGGACAGGGGCGGGGAGTCACTGAAGCTTTCTTT.

This clone was picked up a small number of times. Sequence at one end of the junction differs from germline and may be a read error. Other DNA sequences in the same sample also yield this CDR3. The chain carries TRBV14 and TRBJ1-1; TRBD1 matches 8 bases. Germline V gene lookup returns CDR1 SGHDN and CDR2 FVKESK. CDR3 length: 15 residues. CDR3 loop: CASSQRTGRNTEAFF. The CDR3, as DNA: TGTGCCAGCAGCCAGAGGACAGGGAGGAACACAGAAGCTTTCTTT.

CDR3 loop: CAIKGLYGYTF. CDR3 sequence (DNA): TGTGCCATCAAGGGACTCTATGGCTACACCTTC. The V call is TRBV10-3, the J call TRBJ1-2, with a possible D match to TRBD1 (5 bases). The CDR3 totals 11 residues. V gave up 7 bases and J gave up 4 bases, with 7 bases separating them. Germline CDR1 reads ENHRY; CDR2 reads SYGVKD.

The rearrangement uses TRBV3-1 (or the pseudogene TRBV3-2) and TRBJ1-2, with D perhaps TRBD1 (5 bases). The V gene lost 8 bases and the J gene lost 4 bases, with 14 bases spanning the gap. The germline gives CDR1 LGHDT, CDR2 YNNKEL (reference sequence). The CDR3 covers 13 residues. The CDR3 DNA follows: TGTGCCAGCTTTGGGGGGAGGGTCTATGGCTACACCTTC. The encoded protein is CASFGGRVYGYTF.

J is TRBJ1-5 and V is TRBV28; no clear D. The CDR3 has 12 amino acids. Trimming took 4 bases from V and 4 from J, leaving 5 bases between them. The germline CDR1 and CDR2 sequences are MDHEN and SYDVKM. Here the CDR3 DNA reads TGTGCCAGCAGTTCGGGAAATCAGCCCCAGCATTTT. This gives the protein CASSSGNQPQHF.

The chain has TRBV25-1 and TRBJ2-2, with 8 nucleotides matching TRBD2. The J segment lost 6 bases and the V segment lost 7 bases, leaving 7 bases of the junction unmatched. CDR1 MGHDK and CDR2 SYGVNS come from the germline V gene. The CDR3 is made up of 14 amino acids. In nucleotides, the CDR3 is TGTGCCAGCATTGGAGCGGGGGAGGCCGGGGAGCTGTTTTTT. This codes for CASIGAGEAGELFF.

The chain combines TRBV3-1 (or the pseudogene TRBV3-2) with TRBJ1-2, with 10 positions matching TRBD1. Germline V CDR1 and CDR2: LGHDT, YNNKEL (reference sequence). V trimming: 4 bases; J trimming: 10 bases; junction bases outside the gene matches: 6. The CDR3 extends over 13 amino acids. This CDR3 reads CASSPRTGGSYTF. CDR3 nucleotides: TGTGCCAGCAGCCCACGGACAGGGGGGTCCTACACCTTC.

The gene calls are TRBV4-1 and TRBJ2-3; TRBD2 matches at 7 bases. Germline assignment: CDR1 MGHRA and CDR2 YSYEKL. Trimming cost V 2 bases and J 0 bases; bases outside gene matches: 2. The CDR3 has 15 residues. CDR3 nucleotide sequence: TGCGCCAGCAGCCAAACGGGGGGTAGCACAGATACGCAGTATTTT. It translates to CASSQTGGSTDTQYF.

The rearrangement uses TRBV7-2 and TRBJ2-1, with 10 bases matching TRBD1. Germline V gene lookup returns CDR1 SGHTA and CDR2 FQGNSA. With V trimmed by 6 bases and J by 3 bases, 2 bases remained unmatched. This CDR3 has 14 amino acids. Written as DNA, the CDR3 is TGTGCCAGCAGAGGGACAGGGGACTACAATGAGCAGTTCTTC. This sequence encodes CASRGTGDYNEQFF. Full variable domain (missing parts from reference TRBV7-2 and TRBJ2-1): GAGVSQSPSNKVTEKGKDVELRCDPISGHTALYWYRQSLGQGLEFLIYFQGNSAPDKSGLPSDRFSAERTGGSVSTLTIQRTQQEDSAVYLCASRGTGDYNEQFFGPGTRLTVL.

Details on this clone: At the DNA level, this CDR3 is encoded by other sequences in the same sample as well. The rearrangement uses TRBV6-5 and TRBJ1-2; TRBD1 matches 7 bases. Germline V gives CDR1 MNHEY, CDR2 SVGAGI. V lost 2 bases and J lost 2; bases outside the gene matches: 2. CDR3 length: 14 residues. CDR3 nucleotide sequence: TGTGCCAGCAGTTACGGGGGACAGAACTATGGCTACACCTTC. Translation gives CASSYGGQNYGYTF.

This clone was counted only a few times. This chain uses TRBV5-6 with TRBJ1-2, with TRBD1 matching 9 bases. CDR3 length equals 14 residues. From germline, CDR1 is SGHDT and CDR2 YYEEEE. With V trimmed by 3 bases and J by 8 bases, 8 bases remained unmatched. As DNA, the CDR3 is TGTGCCAGCAGCTCCGGCTGGGGACAGGGCGGCTACACCTTC. It specifies CASSSGWGQGGYTF.

V gene TRBV15 combines with J gene TRBJ2-7; tentatively, D is TRBD2 (6 bases). V lost 0 bases and J lost 3, with 6 bases in between. The CDR3 is made up of 13 amino acids. From germline, CDR1 is LNHNV and CDR2 YYDKDF (reference sequence). CDR3 bases: TGTGCCACCAGCAGAGAGGAGGGCTACGAGCAGTACTTC. This gives the protein CATSREEGYEQYF.

This rearrangement joins TRBV18 to TRBJ1-1, with D unclear. The CDR3 sequence is 15 residues long. CDR1 KGHSH and CDR2 LQKENI come from the germline V gene. The V end was cut by 0 bases, the J end by 3 bases, with 11 bases between. The DNA for the CDR3 is TGTGCCAGCTCACCACCATCCCAGCAGGACACTGAAGCTTTCTTT. Encoded protein: CASSPPSQQDTEAFF.

The gene calls are TRBV4-1 and TRBJ1-2, with 8 positions matching TRBD1. V lost 2 bases, J lost 2 bases, and 13 bases stayed unmatched. The CDR3 has 18 residues. CDR1 is MGHRA and CDR2 is YSYEKL in the germline V gene. The CDR3 here is CASSQFLGQVTPNYGYTF. For the CDR3, the DNA is TGCGCCAGCAGCCAATTTTTGGGACAGGTTACGCCGAACTATGGCTACACCTTC.

The CDR3 sequence is CASSQESETQYF. CDR3 nucleotide sequence: TGTGCCAGCAGCCAAGAAAGCGAGACCCAGTACTTC. The rearrangement uses TRBV3-1 (or the pseudogene TRBV3-2) and TRBJ2-5; D gene uncertain. This CDR3 contains 12 residues. Germline CDR1 reads LGHDT; CDR2 reads YNNKEL (reference sequence). Between the trimmed V and J ends, which lost 0 bases and 5 bases, there was a span of 4 bases.

The chain has TRBV29-1 and TRBJ1-2; 9 bases match TRBD1. In germline, CDR1 is SQVTM, CDR2 ANQGSEA. The CDR3 is 15 amino acids. The V and J ends lost 1 base and 7 bases, in that order; junction bases with no gene match: 10. The CDR3 sequence: CSVEGGTRDRVGYTF. CDR3 coding DNA: TGCAGCGTTGAAGGGGGGACCCGGGACAGGGTTGGCTACACCTTC.

This chain joins TRBV28 and TRBJ1-1; a possible D gene is TRBD1 (6 bases). Looked up from germline, CDR1 is MDHEN and CDR2 is SYDVKM. CDR3 length: 13 amino acids. V was pared by 2 bases and J by 11 bases, with 15 bases between. Here the CDR3 reads CASSLRGKNLAFF. The CDR3 region has the DNA TGTGCCAGCAGTTTAAGGGGGAAGAATCTGGCTTTCTTT.

The chain couples TRBV5-1 to TRBJ1-4; no reliable D call. With 0 bases removed from V and 6 bases from J, the gap between germline ends came to 9 bases. The CDR3 totals 14 residues. Germline V gene sequence: CDR1 SGHRS, CDR2 YFSETQ. The CDR3 DNA follows: TGCGCCAGCAGCTTGGATCCACAGTATGAAAAACTGTTTTTT. It translates to CASSLDPQYEKLFF.

V usage is TRBV19 and J usage is TRBJ1-1; D is undetermined. The V end was cut by 7 bases, the J end by 1 base, with 16 bases between. The CDR3 loop spans 15 amino acids. The V gene's germline CDR1 is LNHDA and CDR2 SQIVND (reference sequence). CDR3 nucleotide sequence: TGTGCCAGTAATCTGAGGGTTAGACGGAACACTGAAGCTTTCTTT. Encoded protein: CASNLRVRRNTEAFF.

This clone was counted once. V and J are TRBV23-1 and TRBJ1-2; 8 nucleotides line up with TRBD1. TRBV23-1 is given ORF status, its function remaining uncertain. The CDR3 spans 18 residues. J was trimmed by 0 bases and V by 3 bases; bases with no gene match: 12. As DNA, the CDR3 is TGCGCCAGCAGTCATCACCCAGGACAGGGCCACTCTAACTATGGCTACACCTTC. Its translation: CASSHHPGQGHSNYGYTF.

The chain couples TRBV7-8 to TRBJ1-5; perhaps TRBD1 as D (5 bases). This CDR3 is 15 amino acids long. V shed 1 base and J shed 3 bases, with 10 bases lying between them. CDR1 and CDR2 from the germline V gene are SGHVS and FQNEAQ. CDR3 amino acids: CASSLELRVNQPQHF. DNA of the CDR3: TGTGCCAGCAGCTTAGAACTCAGGGTCAATCAGCCCCAGCATTTT.

The gene calls are TRBV28 and TRBJ1-6; D remains ambiguous. V was shortened by 2 bases and J by 6 bases, with 8 bases between the two germline ends. Per germline, CDR1 MDHEN and CDR2 SYDVKM. The CDR3 is 14 amino acids. The CDR3 DNA is TGTGCCAGCAGTTTAAGTGACTTTAATTCACCCCTCCACTTT. Its protein is CASSLSDFNSPLHF.

This clone was recorded once. This specimen includes other DNA sequences encoding the same CDR3. V gene TRBV28 combines with J gene TRBJ1-1; D is unclear. There are 12 residues in the CDR3. Per the germline V gene, CDR1 is MDHEN and CDR2 is SYDVKM. The germline V and J ends were trimmed by 4 bases and 2 bases, with 5 bases remaining between them. This CDR3 reads CASSSVNTEAFF. For the CDR3, the DNA is TGTGCCAGCAGTTCGGTCAACACTGAAGCTTTCTTT.